In this sample, the clone carrying this T cell receptor beta chain turned up a few times. Its specificity is not known. A J-beta primer mix and a sample-barcoded 5' primer were used in a second PCR of roughly 6 to 12 cycles. TCRdb reprocessed the 5' RACE reads via MiXCR and lists one record per CDR3 protein. The sample records roughly 1,300,000 distinct CDR3 sequences, approximately 63% being singletons. Russia was home to the donors, healthy Caucasian individuals aged roughly 6 to 95. The data were taken from a study of blood T cells in healthy people across ages. General study findings and limits: Age brought a roughly linear fall in TCR beta diversity measured per million T cells. Underestimates were what the diversity estimates from one million T cells were considered to be.

Looked up from germline, CDR1 is DFQATT and CDR2 is SNEGSKA (reference sequence). The CDR3 totals 16 residues. The ends lost 4 bases at V and 0 bases at J; junction bases unmatched: 5. What was sequenced was blood. This clonotype was obtained from a man aged 18 to 30 in good health. The chain recombines TRBV20-1 with TRBJ1-6; 8 bases agree with TRBD1. CDR3 sequence reads: CSAKDRVVSYNSPLHF. DNA for the CDR3: TGCAGTGCTAAGGACAGGGTGGTCTCCTATAATTCACCCCTCCACTTT.